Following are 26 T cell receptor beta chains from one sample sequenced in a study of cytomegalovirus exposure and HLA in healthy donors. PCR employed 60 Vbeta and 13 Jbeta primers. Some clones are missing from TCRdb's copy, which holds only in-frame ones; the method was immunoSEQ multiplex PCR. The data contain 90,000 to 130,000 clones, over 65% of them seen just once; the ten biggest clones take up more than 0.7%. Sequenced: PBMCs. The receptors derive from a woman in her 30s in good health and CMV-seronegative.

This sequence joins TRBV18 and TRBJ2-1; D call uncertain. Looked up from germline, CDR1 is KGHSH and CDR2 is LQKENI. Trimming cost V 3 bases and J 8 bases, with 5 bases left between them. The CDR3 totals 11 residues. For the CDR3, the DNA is TGTGCCAGCTCACCTCAGTATGAGCAGTTCTTC. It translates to CASSPQYEQFF. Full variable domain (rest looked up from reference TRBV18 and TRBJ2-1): NAGVMQNPRHLVRRRGQEARLRCSPMKGHSHVYWYRQLPEEGLKFMVYLQKENIIDESGMPKERFSAEFPKEGPSILRIQQVVRGDSAAYFCASSPQYEQFFGPGTRLTVL.

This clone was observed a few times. The chain's CDR3 is CASSPEPGGELFF. The CDR3 DNA reads TGTGCCAGCAGCCCGGAACCAGGCGGGGAGCTGTTTTTT. The gene calls are TRBV5-4 and TRBJ2-2; D unclear. V was trimmed by 4 bases and J by 7 bases, leaving 11 bases between them. The germline gives CDR1 SGHNT, CDR2 YYREEE (reference sequence). This CDR3 has 13 residues.

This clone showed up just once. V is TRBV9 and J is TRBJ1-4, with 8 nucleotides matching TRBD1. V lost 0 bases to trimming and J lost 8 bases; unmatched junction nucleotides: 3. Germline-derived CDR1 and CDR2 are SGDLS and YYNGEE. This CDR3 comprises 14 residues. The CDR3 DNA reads TGTGCCAGCAGCGTAGCAGGGGGCGCGGAAAAACTGTTTTTT. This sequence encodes CASSVAGGAEKLFF. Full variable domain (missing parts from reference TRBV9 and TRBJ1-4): DSGVTQTPKHLITATGQRVTLRCSPRSGDLSVYWYQQSLDQGLQFLIQYYNGEERAKGNILERFSAQQFPDLHSELNLSSLELGDSALYFCASSVAGGAEKLFFGSGTQLSVL.

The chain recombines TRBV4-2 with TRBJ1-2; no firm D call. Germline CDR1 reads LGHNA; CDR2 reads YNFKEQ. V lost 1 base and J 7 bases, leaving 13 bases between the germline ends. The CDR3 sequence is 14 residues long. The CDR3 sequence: CASSQALPHSGYTF. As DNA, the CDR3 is TGTGCCAGCAGCCAAGCCCTCCCCCACAGTGGCTACACCTTC.

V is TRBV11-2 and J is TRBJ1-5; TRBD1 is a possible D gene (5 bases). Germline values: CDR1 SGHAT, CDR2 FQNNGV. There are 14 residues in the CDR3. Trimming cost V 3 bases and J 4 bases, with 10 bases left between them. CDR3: CASSFLGGNQPQHF. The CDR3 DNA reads TGTGCCAGCAGCTTTTTGGGGGGGAATCAGCCCCAGCATTTT. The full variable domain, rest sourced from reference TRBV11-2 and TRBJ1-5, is EAGVAQSPRYKIIEKRQSVAFWCNPISGHATLYWYQQILGQGPKLLIQFQNNGVVDDSQLPKDRFSAERLKGVDSTLKIQPAKLEDSAVYLCASSFLGGNQPQHFGDGTRLSIL.

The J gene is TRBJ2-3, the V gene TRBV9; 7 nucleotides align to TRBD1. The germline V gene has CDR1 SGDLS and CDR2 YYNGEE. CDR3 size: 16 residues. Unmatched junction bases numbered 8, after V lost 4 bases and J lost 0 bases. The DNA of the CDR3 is TGTGCCAGCAGCATTCGACAGGGTTCTAGCACAGATACGCAGTATTTT. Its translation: CASSIRQGSSTDTQYF.

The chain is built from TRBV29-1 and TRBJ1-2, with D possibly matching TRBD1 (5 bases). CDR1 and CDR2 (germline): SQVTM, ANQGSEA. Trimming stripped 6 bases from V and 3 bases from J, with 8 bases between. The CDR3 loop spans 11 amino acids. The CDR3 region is CSVLTDYGYTF. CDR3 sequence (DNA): TGCAGCGTCTTGACAGACTATGGCTACACCTTC.

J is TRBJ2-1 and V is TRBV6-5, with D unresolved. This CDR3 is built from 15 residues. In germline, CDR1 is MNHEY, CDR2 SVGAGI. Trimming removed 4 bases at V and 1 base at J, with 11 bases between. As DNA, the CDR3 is TGTGCCAGCAGTTTCTTGGCAAGTTCCTACAATGAGCAGTTCTTC. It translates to CASSFLASSYNEQFF.

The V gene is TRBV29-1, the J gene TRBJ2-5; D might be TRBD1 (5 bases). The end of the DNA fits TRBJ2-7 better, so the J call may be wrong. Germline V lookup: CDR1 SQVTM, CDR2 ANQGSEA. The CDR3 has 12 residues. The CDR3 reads CSVENRPNEQYF. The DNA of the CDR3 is TGCAGCGTTGAAAACAGGCCCAACGAGCAGTACTTC.

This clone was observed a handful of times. The CDR3 region has the DNA TGTGCCAGTAGGGGCTTCCGCTCCTACGAGCAGTACTTC. Protein: CASRGFRSYEQYF. The rearrangement links TRBV6-5 to TRBJ2-7; TRBD1 might be the D (5 bases). The CDR3 sequence is 13 residues long. The V gene lost 9 bases and the J gene lost 0 bases, with 12 bases spanning the gap. The germline V gene encodes CDR1 MNHEY and CDR2 SVGAGI.

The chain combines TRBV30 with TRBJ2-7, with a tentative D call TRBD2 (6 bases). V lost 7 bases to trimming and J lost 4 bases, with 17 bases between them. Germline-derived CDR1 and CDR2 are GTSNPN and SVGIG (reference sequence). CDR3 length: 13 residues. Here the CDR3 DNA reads TGTGCCTTTGGGACTGGAGGTTTATACGAGCAGTACTTC. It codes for CAFGTGGLYEQYF. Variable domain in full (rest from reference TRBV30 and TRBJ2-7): SQTIHQWPATLVQPVGSPLSLECTVEGTSNPNLYWYRQAAGRGLQLLFYSVGIGQISSEVPQNLSASRPQDRQFILSSKKLLLSDSGFYLCAFGTGGLYEQYFGPGTRLTVT.

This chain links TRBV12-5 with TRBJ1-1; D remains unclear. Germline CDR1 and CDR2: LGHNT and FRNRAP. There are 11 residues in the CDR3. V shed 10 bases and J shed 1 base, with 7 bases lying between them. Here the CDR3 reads CAIEGNTEAFF. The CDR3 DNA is TGTGCTATAGAGGGGAACACTGAAGCTTTCTTT. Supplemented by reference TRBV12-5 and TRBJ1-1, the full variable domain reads DARVTQTPRHKVTEMGQEVTMRCQPILGHNTVFWYRQTMMQGLELLAYFRNRAPLDDSGMPKDRFSAEMPDATLATLKIQPSEPRDSAVYFCAIEGNTEAFFGQGTRLTVV.

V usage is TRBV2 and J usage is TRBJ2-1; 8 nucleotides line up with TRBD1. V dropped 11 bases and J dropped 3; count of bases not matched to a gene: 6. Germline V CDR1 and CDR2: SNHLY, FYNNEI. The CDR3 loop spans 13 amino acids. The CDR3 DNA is TGTGCCGGGCCGGGACAGGACTACAATGAGCAGTTCTTC. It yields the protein CAGPGQDYNEQFF.

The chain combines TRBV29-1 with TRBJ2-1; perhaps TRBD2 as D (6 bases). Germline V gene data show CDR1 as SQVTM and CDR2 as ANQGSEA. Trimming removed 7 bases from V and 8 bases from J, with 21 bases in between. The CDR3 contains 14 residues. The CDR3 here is CSAKVAVSPYEQFF. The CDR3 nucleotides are TGCAGCGCAAAGGTAGCGGTTTCTCCTTATGAGCAGTTCTTC.

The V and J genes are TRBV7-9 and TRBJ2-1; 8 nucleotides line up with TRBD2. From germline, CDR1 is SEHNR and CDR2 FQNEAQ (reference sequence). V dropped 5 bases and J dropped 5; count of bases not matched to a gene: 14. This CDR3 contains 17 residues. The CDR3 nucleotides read TGTGCCAGCAGCATCGTAGCGGGACTAGGAGAAAACAATGAGCAGTTCTTC. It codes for CASSIVAGLGENNEQFF.

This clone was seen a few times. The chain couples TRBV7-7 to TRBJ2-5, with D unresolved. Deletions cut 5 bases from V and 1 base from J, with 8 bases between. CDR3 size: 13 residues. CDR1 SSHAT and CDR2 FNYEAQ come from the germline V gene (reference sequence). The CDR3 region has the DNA TGTGCCAGCAGCCTCAGTCTCCAAGAGACCCAGTACTTC. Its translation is CASSLSLQETQYF. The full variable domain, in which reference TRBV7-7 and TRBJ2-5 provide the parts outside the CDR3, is GAGVSQSPRYKVTKRGQDVTLRCDPISSHATLYWYQQALGQGPEFLTYFNYEAQPDKSGLPSDRFSAERPEGSISTLTIQRTEQRDSAMYRCASSLSLQETQYFGPGTRLLVL.

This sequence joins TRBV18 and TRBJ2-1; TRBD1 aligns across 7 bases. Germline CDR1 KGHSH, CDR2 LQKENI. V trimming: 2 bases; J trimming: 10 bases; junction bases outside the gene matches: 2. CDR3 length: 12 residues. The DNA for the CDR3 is TGTGCCAGCTCACCAAGGACAGGAGAGCAGTTCTTC. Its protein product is CASSPRTGEQFF.

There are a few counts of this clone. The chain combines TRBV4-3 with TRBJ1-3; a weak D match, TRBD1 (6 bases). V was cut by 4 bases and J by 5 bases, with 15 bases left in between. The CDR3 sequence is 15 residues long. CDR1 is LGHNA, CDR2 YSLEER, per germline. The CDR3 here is CASSLTQGTRNTIYF. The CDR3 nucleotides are TGCGCCAGCAGCCTTACACAGGGAACCAGAAACACCATATATTTT.

The CDR3 DNA is TGTGCTTCACGTGGGCAGGGTGGCGAGCAGTACTTC. This encodes CASRGQGGEQYF. The chain recombines TRBV6-6 with TRBJ2-7; possibly TRBD1 for D (5 bases). The CDR3 contains 12 residues. Germline CDR1 MNHNY, CDR2 SVGAGI (reference sequence).

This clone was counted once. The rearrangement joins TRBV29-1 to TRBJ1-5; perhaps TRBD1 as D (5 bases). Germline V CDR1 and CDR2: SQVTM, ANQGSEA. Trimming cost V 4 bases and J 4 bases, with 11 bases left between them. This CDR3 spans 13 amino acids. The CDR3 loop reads CSVGQGGNQPQHF. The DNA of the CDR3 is TGCAGCGTTGGGCAGGGAGGGAATCAGCCCCAGCATTTT.

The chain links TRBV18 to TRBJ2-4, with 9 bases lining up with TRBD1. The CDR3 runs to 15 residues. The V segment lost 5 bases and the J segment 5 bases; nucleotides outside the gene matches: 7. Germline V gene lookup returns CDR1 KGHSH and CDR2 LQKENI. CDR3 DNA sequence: TGTGCCAGCTCAGCACAGGGGGCGCAGCAAAACATTCAGTACTTC. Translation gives CASSAQGAQQNIQYF.

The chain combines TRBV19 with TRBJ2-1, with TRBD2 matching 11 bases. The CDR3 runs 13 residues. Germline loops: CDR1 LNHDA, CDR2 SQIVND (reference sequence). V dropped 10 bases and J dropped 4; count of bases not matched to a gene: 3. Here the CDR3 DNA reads TGTGCCACTAGCGGGGGGAAATACAATGAGCAGTTCTTC. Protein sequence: CATSGGKYNEQFF.

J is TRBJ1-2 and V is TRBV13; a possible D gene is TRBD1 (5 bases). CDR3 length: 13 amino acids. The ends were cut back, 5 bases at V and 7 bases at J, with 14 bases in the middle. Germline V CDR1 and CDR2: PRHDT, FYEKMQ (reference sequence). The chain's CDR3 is CASSASGRCGYTF. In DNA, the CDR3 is TGTGCCAGCAGCGCCTCAGGGAGGTGTGGCTACACCTTC.

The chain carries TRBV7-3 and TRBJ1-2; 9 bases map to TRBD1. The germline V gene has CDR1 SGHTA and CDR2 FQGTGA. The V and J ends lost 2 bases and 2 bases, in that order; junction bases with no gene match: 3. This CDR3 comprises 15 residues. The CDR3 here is CASSLEGQGNYGYTF. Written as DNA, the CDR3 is TGTGCCAGCAGCTTAGAGGGACAGGGAAACTATGGCTACACCTTC.

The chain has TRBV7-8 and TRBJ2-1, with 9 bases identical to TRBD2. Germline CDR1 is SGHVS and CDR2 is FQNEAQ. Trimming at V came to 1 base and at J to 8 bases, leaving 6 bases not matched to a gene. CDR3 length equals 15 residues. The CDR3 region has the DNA TGTGCCAGCAGCTTAGTGGCGGGAGGGCCCGATGAGCAGTTCTTC. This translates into CASSLVAGGPDEQFF.

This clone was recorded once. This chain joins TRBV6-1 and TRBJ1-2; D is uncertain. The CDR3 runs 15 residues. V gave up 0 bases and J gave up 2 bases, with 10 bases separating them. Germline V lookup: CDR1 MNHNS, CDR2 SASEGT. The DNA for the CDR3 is TGTGCCAGCAGTGAAGCGTCAGCACAGAACTATGGCTACACCTTC. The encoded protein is CASSEASAQNYGYTF.